This T cell receptor (beta chain) originates from a study of blood T cell repertoires in COVID-19. The CDR3 is 14 amino acids. Germline V gene sequence: CDR1 SNHLY, CDR2 FYNNEI. V was trimmed by 6 bases and J by 4 bases, leaving 14 bases between them. In the authors' methods: Amplification of reference gene primers was used by the study to estimate nucleated cell counts. Sequencing used immunoSEQ multiplex PCR; TCRdb keeps in-frame clones, though not all of them. V and J calls and clone size are as listed in that table; D and trimming were resolved from the DNA. This sample has about 59,000 clones, with 91% found just once.

The V call is TRBV2, the J call TRBJ2-3; possibly TRBD1 for D (6 bases). This clonotype was sampled from a human donor in a cohort sampled during active COVID-19. The specimen sequenced was peripheral blood. CDR3 nucleotides: TGTGCCAGCAGCCGACATGAGGGGGCAGATACGCAGTATTTT. Protein sequence: CASSRHEGADTQYF.